This T cell receptor (beta chain) was identified in a study of tumor-infiltrating lymphocytes in primary liver carcinoma. Study information: Tumors measured about 4 to 10 cm and were stage T1-T3 N0M0. In every tissue type, samples returned a similar yield of roughly 3.5 to 8 million productive TCRbeta reads.

The sample holds a few counts of this clonotype. From around 0.5 ug total RNA, TCR beta cDNA was generated with a primer in the constant region. Libraries for TCR beta were built through three nested multiplex PCR rounds, which together made up a slightly modified ARM-PCR procedure. Use of TRBV1-TRBV30 forward primers with a C-beta reverse primer characterized the first two PCR rounds, which lasted around 11 cycles each. One entry per CDR3 protein, called by TCRdb with MiXCR from the multiplex PCR reads. The sample holds fewer than 400,000 distinct CDR3 sequences, 50% to 70% seen once. V lost 3 bases, J lost 0 bases, and 4 bases stayed unmatched. Germline V gene lookup returns CDR1 SGHDT and CDR2 YYEEEE. The CDR3 consists of 15 residues. Germline DNA was also extracted, and blood RNA derived from unsorted whole blood. It was before surgery that four milliliters of peripheral blood were collected.

This TCR was recovered from a man in his forties or fifties with primary liver carcinoma and hepatitis B virus infection. The genes are TRBV5-6 and TRBJ2-7; 9 bases line up with TRBD1. Sequencing was performed on peripheral blood. The CDR3 protein is CASSSRTGVSYEQYF. The CDR3, as DNA: TGTGCCAGCAGCTCCCGGACAGGGGTCTCCTACGAGCAGTACTTC.